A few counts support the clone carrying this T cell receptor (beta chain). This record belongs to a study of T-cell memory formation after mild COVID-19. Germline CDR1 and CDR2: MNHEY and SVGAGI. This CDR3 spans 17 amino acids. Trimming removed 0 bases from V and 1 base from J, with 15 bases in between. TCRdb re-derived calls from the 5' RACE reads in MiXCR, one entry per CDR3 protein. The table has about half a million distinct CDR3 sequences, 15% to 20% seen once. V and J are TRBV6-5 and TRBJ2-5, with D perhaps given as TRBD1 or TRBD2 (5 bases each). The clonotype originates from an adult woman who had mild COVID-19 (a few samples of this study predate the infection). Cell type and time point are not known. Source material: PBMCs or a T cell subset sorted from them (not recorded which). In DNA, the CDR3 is TGTGCCAGCAGTTACTCGCCGGGGCCGGCGGGCCAAGAGACCCAGTACTTC. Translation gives CASSYSPGPAGQETQYF.